This T cell receptor (beta chain) was sequenced for a study of cytomegalovirus exposure and HLA in healthy donors. At sampling all donors were nominally healthy, likely with unrecorded immune exposures. Study-wide points: Researchers had no immune exposure information except CMV serostatus available.

Primers: 60 Vbeta forward and 13 Jbeta reverse. Profiled with immunoSEQ multiplex PCR; TCRdb holds only in-frame clones, not every one. The repertoire includes some 130,000 clones, around three quarters of them detected once, and approximately 4.8% sits in the top ten. For this clone: Antigen unknown. One end of the junction does not line up with germline, which may come from a read error.

This receptor was obtained from a man under 40 in good health. Specimen: PBMCs.

The chain's CDR3 is CAGSPTSGMSYEQFF. The DNA for the CDR3 is TGTGCCGGCAGTCCTACTAGCGGGATGTCGTATGAGCAGTTCTTC. The gene calls are TRBV6-5 and TRBJ2-1; the match to TRBD2 covers 10 bases. From germline, CDR1 is MNHEY and CDR2 SVGAGI. This CDR3 is built from 15 residues.